This T cell receptor (beta chain) was identified in a study of breast tumors, draining lymph nodes, adjacent tissues. A single record per CDR3 protein comes from TCRdb applying MiXCR to the multiplex PCR reads. Of 200,000 or so distinct CDR3 sequences in the sample, 30% to 40% were seen once. Trimming left V 5 bases short and J 5 bases short, with 15 bases between. The CDR3 extends over 15 amino acids. CDR1 and CDR2 from the germline V gene are LNHDA and SQIVND (reference sequence). The study's findings and limits: Data fit most tumor T cells coming from lymph node, expanding in tumor. Tumors had less TCR diversity than lymph nodes, more than nontumor tissue. Tumor T cell lymph node origin was a supported hypothesis, not proven.

This clonotype was detected ten times or more. Its specificity is unknown. The lymph nodes were axillary draining lymph nodes from breast cancer patients. The sample taken for sequencing was axillary lymph node tissue. The source is a female donor with breast cancer. Some clones in this sample may be carry-over from other donors' samples. The chain employs TRBV19 and TRBJ2-2; D is perhaps TRBD1 (5 bases). DNA for the CDR3: TGTGCCAGTAGTTCCCGACAGCTTAGTACCGGGGAGCTGTTTTTT. Its translation: CASSSRQLSTGELFF.